This T cell receptor beta chain stems from a study of T cell changes during pregnancy in multiple sclerosis. Here immunoSEQ multiplex PCR was the method, and the copy in TCRdb shows in-frame clones only, minus some. Among just under 85,000 clones, approximately 90% were seen once, and the ten largest hold approximately 2.5%. V was shortened by 6 bases and J by 3 bases, with 12 bases between the two germline ends. The CDR3 extends over 13 amino acids. Germline V gene lookup returns CDR1 SGHTA and CDR2 FQGNSA. This sequence originates from a female donor with multiple sclerosis, enrolled in a pregnancy study. This chain joins TRBV7-2 and TRBJ2-7; TRBD1 might be the D (6 bases). Sequencing used peripheral blood, obtained in the first trimester of pregnancy. The CDR3 loop reads CASSRTVNYEQYF. In DNA form, the CDR3 reads TGTGCCAGCAGTCGGACAGTTAACTACGAGCAGTACTTC.